The next 3 T cell receptor beta chains were all read from a single sample in a study of OX40 agonist ivuxolimab in advanced cancers. Profiled with immunoSEQ multiplex PCR; TCRdb holds only in-frame clones, not every one. The sample has some 97,000 clones, roughly nine tenths seen once; the top ten hold roughly 0.3%. The sample here was CD4+ or CD8+ T cells sorted from blood, taken in a trial of the OX40 agonist ivuxolimab. Receptor source: an adult with an advanced solid tumor such as melanoma, head and neck, liver or kidney cancer.

This chain connects TRBV7-9 to TRBJ2-3; the match to TRBD1 covers 8 bases. The V and J ends lost 10 bases and 3 bases, in that order; junction bases with no gene match: 6. Germline V lookup: CDR1 SEHNR, CDR2 FQNEAQ (reference sequence). This CDR3 spans 13 amino acids. CDR3 in amino acids: CAIQDRVTDTQYF. The CDR3 DNA is TGTGCCATCCAGGACAGGGTTACAGATACGCAGTATTTT.

This chain links TRBV25-1 with TRBJ2-1; 11 positions match TRBD2. Per the germline V gene, CDR1 is MGHDK and CDR2 is SYGVNS. Trimming removed 2 bases from V and 6 bases from J; junction bases left unmatched: 3. This CDR3 comprises 15 residues. The CDR3 DNA follows: TGTGCCAGCAGTGAACTTAGCGGGGGGGGCAATGAGCAGTTCTTC. Amino acid sequence: CASSELSGGGNEQFF.

The rearrangement uses TRBV7-2 and TRBJ2-7, with TRBD1 identical over 8 bases. The V gene's germline CDR1 is SGHTA and CDR2 FQGNSA. CDR3 length equals 14 residues. V dropped 4 bases and J dropped 4; count of bases not matched to a gene: 6. CDR3 loop: CASSSQGAKYEQYF. The CDR3, as DNA: TGTGCCAGCAGCTCCCAGGGGGCTAAGTACGAGCAGTACTTC. Looking up the rest from reference TRBV7-2 and TRBJ2-7 gives the full variable domain: GAGVSQSPSNKVTEKGKDVELRCDPISGHTALYWYRQSLGQGLEFLIYFQGNSAPDKSGLPSDRFSAERTGGSVSTLTIQRTQQEDSAVYLCASSSQGAKYEQYFGPGTRLTVT.